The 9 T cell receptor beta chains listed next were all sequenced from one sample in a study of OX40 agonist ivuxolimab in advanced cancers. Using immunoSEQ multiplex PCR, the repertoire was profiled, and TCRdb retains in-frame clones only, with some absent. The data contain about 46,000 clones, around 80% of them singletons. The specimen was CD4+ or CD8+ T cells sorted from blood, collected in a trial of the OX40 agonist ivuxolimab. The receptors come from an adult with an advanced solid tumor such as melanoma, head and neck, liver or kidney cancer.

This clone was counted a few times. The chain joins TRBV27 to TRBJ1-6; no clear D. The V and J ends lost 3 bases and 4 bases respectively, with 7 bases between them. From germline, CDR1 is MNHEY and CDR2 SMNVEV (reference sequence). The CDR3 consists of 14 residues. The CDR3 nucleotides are TGTGCCAGCAGTTTTTTGGGGTATAATTCACCCCTCCACTTT. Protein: CASSFLGYNSPLHF.

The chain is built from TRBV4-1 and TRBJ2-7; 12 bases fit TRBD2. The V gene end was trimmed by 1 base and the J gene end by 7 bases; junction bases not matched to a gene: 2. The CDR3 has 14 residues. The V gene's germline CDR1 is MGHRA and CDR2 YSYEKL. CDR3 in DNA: TGCGCCAGCAGCCAAGTACTAGCGGGAGGTGAGCAGTACTTC. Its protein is CASSQVLAGGEQYF.

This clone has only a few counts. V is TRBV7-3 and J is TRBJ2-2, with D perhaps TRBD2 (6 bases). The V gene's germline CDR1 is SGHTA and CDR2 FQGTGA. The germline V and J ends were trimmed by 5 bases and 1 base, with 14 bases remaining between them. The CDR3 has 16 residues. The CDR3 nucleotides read TGTGCCAGCAGCCCCCCTGGAGGGAGGAACACCGGGGAGCTGTTTTTT. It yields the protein CASSPPGGRNTGELFF.

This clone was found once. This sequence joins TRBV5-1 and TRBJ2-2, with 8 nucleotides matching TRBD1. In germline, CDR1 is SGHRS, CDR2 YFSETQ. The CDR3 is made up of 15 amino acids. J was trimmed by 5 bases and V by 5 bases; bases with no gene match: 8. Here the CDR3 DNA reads TGCGCCAGCAGTGGACAGGGTGGGGAAACCGGGGAGCTGTTTTTT. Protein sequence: CASSGQGGETGELFF.

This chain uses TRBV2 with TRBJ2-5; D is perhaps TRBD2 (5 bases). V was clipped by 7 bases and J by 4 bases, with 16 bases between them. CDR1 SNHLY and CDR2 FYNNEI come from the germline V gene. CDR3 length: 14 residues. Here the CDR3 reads CASNVERRGETQYF. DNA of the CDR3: TGTGCCAGCAATGTAGAAAGACGGGGAGAGACCCAGTACTTC.

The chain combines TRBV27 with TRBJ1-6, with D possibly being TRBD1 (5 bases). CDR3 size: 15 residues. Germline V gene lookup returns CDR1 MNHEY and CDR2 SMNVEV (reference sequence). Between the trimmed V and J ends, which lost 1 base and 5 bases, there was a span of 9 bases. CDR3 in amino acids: CASSLFGTNNSPLHF. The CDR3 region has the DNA TGTGCCAGCAGTTTATTTGGGACTAATAATTCACCCCTCCACTTT.

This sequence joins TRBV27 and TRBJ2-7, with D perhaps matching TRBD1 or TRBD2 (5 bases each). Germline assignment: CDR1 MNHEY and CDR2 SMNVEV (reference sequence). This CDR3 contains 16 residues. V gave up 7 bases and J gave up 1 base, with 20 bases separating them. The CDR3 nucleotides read TGTGCCAGCATTGGCCTCCAGAGGGGATCTTCCTACGAGCAGTACTTC. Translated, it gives CASIGLQRGSSYEQYF.

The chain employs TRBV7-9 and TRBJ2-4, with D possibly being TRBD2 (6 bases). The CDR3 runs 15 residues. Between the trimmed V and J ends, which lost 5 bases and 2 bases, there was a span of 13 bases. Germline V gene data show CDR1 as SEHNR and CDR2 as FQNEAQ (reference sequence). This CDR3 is CASSPQGGTKNIQYF. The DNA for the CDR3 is TGTGCCAGCAGCCCCCAAGGCGGGACCAAAAACATTCAGTACTTC.

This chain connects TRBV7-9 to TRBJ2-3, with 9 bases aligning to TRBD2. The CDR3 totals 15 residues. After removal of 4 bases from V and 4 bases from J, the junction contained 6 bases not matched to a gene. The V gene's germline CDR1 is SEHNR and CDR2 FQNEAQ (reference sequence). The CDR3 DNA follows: TGTGCCAGCAGCTCCCAGGGACTAGCCCCAGATACGCAGTATTTT. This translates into CASSSQGLAPDTQYF.